What follows describes a single T cell receptor beta chain. The target antigen is unknown. These donors counted as nominally healthy when sampled, but unrecorded immune exposures were likely. The data derive from a study of cytomegalovirus exposure and HLA in healthy donors. Whole-study results and caveats: It was confirmed in vitro that three of the CMV-associated chains were specific for CMV antigens. Follow-up analysis found HLA locus-dependent TCR association rates, highest for DRB1 and lowest for HLA-C. TCR beta sequences reportedly predicted most subjects' HLA-A and HLA-B alleles accurately.

The CDR3 covers 15 residues. V shed 1 base and J shed 3 bases, with 11 bases lying between them. Germline lookup yields CDR1 SGHDT and CDR2 YYEEEE. The PCR had 60 Vbeta and 13 Jbeta primers. TCRdb's table, derived via immunoSEQ multiplex PCR, lists solely in-frame clones and lacks some. The sample carries around 200,000 clones, 65% to 90% recorded once. The receptor was isolated from a woman aged 50 to 60 in good health and CMV-seronegative. Sequencing used PBMCs. This chain joins TRBV5-6 and TRBJ2-1; D call uncertain. CDR3 in DNA: TGTGCCAGCAGCTTGAGACAAACGATCTACAATGAGCAGTTCTTC. Its translation is CASSLRQTIYNEQFF. Full variable domain (remainder filled in from reference TRBV5-6 and TRBJ2-1): DAGVTQSPTHLIKTRGQQVTLRCSPKSGHDTVSWYQQALGQGPQFIFQYYEEEERQRGNFPDRFSGHQFPNYSSELNVNALLLGDSALYLCASSLRQTIYNEQFFGPGTRLTVL.